This is a list of T cell receptor beta chains from one sample in a study of radiotherapy plus CTLA-4 blockade in lung cancer. The data were produced by immunoSEQ multiplex PCR, yet TCRdb's version contains in-frame clones alone and is incomplete. The table records more than 90,000 clones, more than 75% of them present only once. The sample was peripheral blood, taken from a patient treated with radiotherapy plus ipilimumab. The source of these receptors is a human donor with non-small cell lung cancer that progressed on radiotherapy plus ipilimumab. Some clones in this sample may be carry-over from other donors' samples. CDR3s include the opening cysteine and the closing phenylalanine or tryptophan. Each record gives: D gene, clone size, V gene, CDR3 protein. A D gene is named only where the DNA matches it firmly. A clone size is listed for some rows: how often the clone was seen (once, few, many), or a class if it is expanded.

TRBD1,-,TRBV10-3,CAINSLAGQGYEQYF
-,-,TRBV18,CASSPPSGTSYEQYF
-,few,TRBV7-9,CASSEDSLGEKLFF
-,-,TRBV5-1,CASHLPTNTGELFF
-,-,TRBV25-1,CASRKQGDLNEKLFF
TRBD1,-,TRBV18,CASSLGQGAVRGQYF
-,-,TRBV4-3,CASSRTPLQGTGELFF
-,once,TRBV19,CASKDWKTTDTQYF
TRBD2,-,TRBV18,CASSPPGGRVSYEQYF
TRBD1,-,TRBV28,CASSPKEWWTGDEQFF
-,-,TRBV18,CASSPYPSGTRSYEQYF
TRBD1,-,TRBV27,CASSLGLGQSNTGELFF
-,-,TRBV5-1,CASSLGGTDTQYF
-,-,TRBV7-2,CASSPRTDGETQYF
-,-,TRBV27,CASKGWGSTDTQYF
-,-,TRBV15,CATSRDLFSGTQYF
-,-,TRBV28,CASSAPGAGTEAFF
-,-,TRBV7-9,CAMSVISGANVLTF
TRBD2,few,TRBV10-2,CASTLVLAGAYNEQFF
TRBD2,-,TRBV11-2,CASSLRLAGVETQYF
-,-,TRBV6-5,CASSYEGANVLTF
TRBD1,-,TRBV7-8,CASSLAGGKSYEQYF
-,-,TRBV28,CASSLGVRGNQPQHF
-,-,TRBV27,CASSLKPGRPGTDTQYF
TRBD2,-,TRBV7-2,CASSLAAGGPYEQYF
-,-,TRBV6-5,CASSLLAGSFLEQYF
TRBD1,-,TRBV5-6,CASNSWTGGVEKLFF
-,-,TRBV7-9,CASRNSGTSSYNSPLHF
-,-,TRBV13,CASIDEQYF
-,few,TRBV7-6,CASSLAALSYEQYF
-,-,TRBV4-3,CASSQLFAAGLNEQFF
-,-,TRBV5-1,CATARGATQETQYF
TRBD1,once,TRBV28,CASRGGTVNTEAFF
-,-,TRBV6-5,CASSSLIGHGGGGYTF
-,few,TRBV21-1,CASSPLDISYNEQFF
TRBD2,-,TRBV4-3,CASSQDPLRLAALTDTQYF
-,-,TRBV19,CASSSRFRGLNTGELFF
-,-,TRBV7-2,CASSLGRGTDTQYF
TRBD1,-,TRBV2,CASTTGQGRGYTF
-,-,TRBV28,CASSGTPTNYGYTF
-,-,TRBV19,CASTATAGSPLHF
-,-,TRBV6-6,CASSFSPYNEQFF
TRBD1,-,TRBV4-3,CASSRRTGYEQYF
TRBD1,-,TRBV6-6,CASRIEPGQGSYEQYF
TRBD1,-,TRBV5-1,CASSLLGTDNYGYTF
TRBD1,-,TRBV6-1,CASSEGTGFSPLHF
-,-,TRBV6-5,CASSEGTTIYEQYF
-,-,TRBV7-9,CASSPTGSNYGYTF
TRBD1,-,TRBV5-1,CASSLEQGASGNTIYF
-,-,TRBV5-4,CASSSKGDSSYEQYF
-,once,TRBV18,CASSSQPTGTGAAASPLHF
-,-,TRBV18,CASSAPGTPSTDTQYF
-,-,TRBV12-1,CASSFHRTYEQYF
-,few,TRBV5-4,CASSPRGSLAREQYF
TRBD1,-,TRBV19,CASSAQGQGSTDTQYF
-,-,TRBV11-3,CASSFSGTDTDTQYF